This TCR beta chain was profiled in a study of blood T cell repertoires in COVID-19. About the research overall: Both acute and convalescent COVID-19 samples were obtained from the United States, Italy and Spain.

The germline V gene has CDR1 LGHNA and CDR2 YNFKEQ. The CDR3 is 16 amino acids. With V trimmed by 3 bases and J by 3 bases, 8 bases remained unmatched. Profiled with immunoSEQ multiplex PCR; TCRdb holds only in-frame clones, not every one. The table lists some 30,000 clones, about 88% of them singletons, with over 40% in the top ten. A single count supports this clone. The receptor was derived from a human donor with acute or convalescent COVID-19. The donor label of this sample is uncertain. The sample comprised peripheral blood. This chain uses TRBV4-2 with TRBJ1-3; 7 bases agree with TRBD1. The CDR3 is CASSQGADRVGNTIYF. In DNA form, the CDR3 reads TGTGCCAGCAGCCAGGGGGCCGACAGGGTTGGAAACACCATATATTTT.